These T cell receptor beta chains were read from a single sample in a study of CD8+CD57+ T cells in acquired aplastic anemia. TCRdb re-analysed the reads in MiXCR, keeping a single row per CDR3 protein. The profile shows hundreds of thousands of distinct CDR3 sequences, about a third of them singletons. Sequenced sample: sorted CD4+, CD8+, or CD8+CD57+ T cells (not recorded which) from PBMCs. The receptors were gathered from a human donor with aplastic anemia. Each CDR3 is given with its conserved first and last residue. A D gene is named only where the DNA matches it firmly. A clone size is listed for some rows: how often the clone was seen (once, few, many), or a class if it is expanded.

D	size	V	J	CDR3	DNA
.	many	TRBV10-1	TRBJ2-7	CASNFMSWDHEQYF	TGCGCCAGCAATTTTATGAGCTGGGACCACGAGCAGTACTTC
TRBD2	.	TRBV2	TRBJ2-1	CASVSGGREQFF	TGTGCCAGCGTTAGCGGGGGACGCGAGCAGTTCTTC
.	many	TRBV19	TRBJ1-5	CASSVTAWGNQPQHF	TGTGCCAGTAGTGTAACAGCCTGGGGCAATCAGCCCCAGCATTTT
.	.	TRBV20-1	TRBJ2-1	CSAIHLYNEQFF	TGCAGTGCTATTCACCTATACAATGAGCAGTTCTTC
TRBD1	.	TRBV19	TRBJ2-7	CASSFDRGHEQYF	TGTGCCAGTAGCTTCGACAGGGGCCACGAGCAGTACTTC
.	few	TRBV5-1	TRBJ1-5	CASSPDGSSNQPRHF	TGCGCCAGCAGCCCGGACGGGAGTAGCAATCAGCCCCGGCATTTT
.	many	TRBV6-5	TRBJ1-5	CASSYAENQPQHF	TGTGCCAGCAGCTATGCGGAGAATCAGCCCCAGCATTTT
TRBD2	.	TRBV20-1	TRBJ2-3	CSARDQEREFTDTQYF	TGCAGTGCTAGAGATCAGGAGCGGGAGTTCACAGATACGCAGTATTTT
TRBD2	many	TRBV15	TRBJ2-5	CATSRARLAGGVRQETQYF	TGTGCCACCAGCAGAGCGAGACTAGCGGGGGGCGTCCGACAAGAGACCCAGTACTTC
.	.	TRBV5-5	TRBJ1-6	CASSLDLSGSPLHF	TGTGCCAGCAGCTTGGACCTGTCTGGGTCACCCCTCCACTTT
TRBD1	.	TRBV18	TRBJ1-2	CASSPISGRRGREGGGYTF	TGTGCCAGCTCACCAATTTCGGGGCGCAGGGGGCGCGAGGGCGGAGGCTACACCTTC
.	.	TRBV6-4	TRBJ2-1	CASSDSNWGALYNEQFF	TGTGCCAGCAGTGACTCGAACTGGGGGGCGTTATACAATGAGCAGTTCTTC
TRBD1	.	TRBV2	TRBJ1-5	CASSELGTGGNQPQHF	TGTGCCAGCAGTGAACTAGGGACAGGGGGCAATCAGCCCCAGCATTTT
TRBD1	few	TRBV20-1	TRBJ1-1	CSAQTTGQRNTEAFF	TGCAGTGCCCAAACGACGGGACAGAGGAACACTGAAGCTTTCTTT
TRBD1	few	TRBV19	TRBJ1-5	CASSPGGVNQPQHF	TGTGCCAGCTCACCAGGGGGGGTCAATCAGCCCCAGCATTTT
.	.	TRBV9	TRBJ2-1	CASSVGRNNEQFF	TGTGCCAGCAGCGTAGGTAGGAACAATGAGCAGTTCTTC
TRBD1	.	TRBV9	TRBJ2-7	CASSARDSLQQYF	TGTGCCAGCAGCGCCCGGGACAGTCTCCAGCAGTACTTC
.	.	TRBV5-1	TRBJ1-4	CARSSGRTAKGEKLFF	TGCGCCCGCAGCTCAGGACGGACAGCTAAGGGTGAAAAACTGTTTTTT
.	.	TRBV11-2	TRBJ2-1	CASSPEAGGSNEQFF	TGTGCCAGCAGCCCTGAAGCTGGGGGGTCCAATGAGCAGTTCTTC
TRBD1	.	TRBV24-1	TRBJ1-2	CATSDGTGEGYTF	TGTGCCACCAGTGATGGGACAGGGGAGGGCTACACCTTC
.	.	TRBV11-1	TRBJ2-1	CASSTYGVYEQFF	TGTGCCAGCAGCACGTATGGGGTCTATGAGCAGTTCTTC
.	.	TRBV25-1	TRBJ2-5	CASSPRPGARETQYF	TGTGCCAGCAGTCCCCGGCCGGGGGCCAGGGAGACCCAGTACTTC
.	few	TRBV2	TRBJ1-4	CASRELTGREEKLFF	TGTGCCAGCAGAGAACTTACAGGGCGGGAAGAAAAACTGTTTTTT
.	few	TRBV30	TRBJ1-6	CAWSRQAGSNSPLHF	TGTGCCTGGAGCCGCCAGGCAGGGTCAAATTCACCCCTCCACTTT
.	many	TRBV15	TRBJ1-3	CATSPAHSGNTIYF	TGTGCCACCAGCCCAGCTCACTCTGGAAACACCATATATTTT
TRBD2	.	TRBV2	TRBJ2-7	CASGSGLAGYEQYF	TGTGCCAGCGGGTCGGGACTAGCGGGGTACGAGCAGTACTTC
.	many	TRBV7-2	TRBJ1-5	CASSLHTNQPQHF	TGTGCCAGCAGCTTACACACCAATCAGCCCCAGCATTTT
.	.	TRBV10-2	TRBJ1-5	CASSDPDQPQHF	TGCGCCAGCAGTGACCCAGACCAGCCCCAGCATTTT
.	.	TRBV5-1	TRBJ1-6	CASSSRAGVGNNSPLHF	TGCGCCAGCAGCTCAAGGGCAGGGGTCGGTAATAATTCACCCCTCCACTTT
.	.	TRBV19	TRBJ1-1	CASSTNRAGTEAFF	TGTGCCAGTAGTACAAACAGGGCTGGGACTGAAGCTTTCTTT
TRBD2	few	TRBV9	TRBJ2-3	CASSPILAGGGDTQYF	TGTGCCAGCAGCCCTATCCTAGCGGGGGGGGGAGATACGCAGTATTTT
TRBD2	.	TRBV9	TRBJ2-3	CASSTGTSGITHTQYF	TGTGCCAGCAGCACCGGGACTAGCGGGATTACGCATACGCAGTATTTT
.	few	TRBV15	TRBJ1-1	CATSREYRENTEAFF	TGTGCCACCAGCAGAGAATACAGGGAGAACACTGAAGCTTTCTTT